This TCR beta chain was sequenced for a study of blood T cell repertoires in COVID-19. Study background: COVID-19 samples, acute and convalescent, were from the United States, Italy and Spain. Nucleic acid was either cDNA or gDNA, and it came from T cells, B-cell-depleted T cells, or PBMCs.

Per the study methods: Estimation of nucleated cell counts was performed using reference gene primer amplification. The assay was immunoSEQ multiplex PCR, and TCRdb's table has in-frame clones only and misses some. V and J calls and clone size are given by that table; D and trimming were obtained from the DNA. This sample has 80,000 to 100,000 clones, with approximately 81% found just once. Germline V CDR1 and CDR2: SGHRS, YFSETQ. This CDR3 has 14 amino acids. V gave up 1 base and J gave up 4 bases; unmatched junction bases: 2. The receptor was derived from a man between 60 and 75 years old with acute or convalescent COVID-19. The rearrangement links TRBV5-1 to TRBJ1-5, with TRBD1 matching over 7 bases. The sample consisted of peripheral blood. This chain's CDR3 is CASSLSGGNQPQHF. CDR3 nucleotides: TGCGCCAGCAGCTTGTCAGGGGGAAATCAGCCCCAGCATTTT.